Shown below are 15 T cell receptor beta chains from a single sample sequenced in a study of T cells after somatic rescue of genetic block. Sequenced by immunoSEQ multiplex PCR; TCRdb stores in-frame clones only, minus some. The data show about 16,000 clones, with 55% to 75% seen just once and 14% held by the top ten. Sequencing was carried out using peripheral blood mononuclear cells (PBMCs). The receptors originated from a boy between 5 and 17 years old.

This chain connects TRBV2 to TRBJ2-2, with 8 bases lining up with TRBD1. Trimming took 6 bases from V and 6 from J; bases not matched to a gene: 9. CDR3 length: 15 residues. Germline loops: CDR1 SNHLY, CDR2 FYNNEI. The CDR3 DNA follows: TGTGCCAGCAGCATACAGGGGGAATGGGCCGGGGAGCTGTTTTTT. Its translation: CASSIQGEWAGELFF.

This rearrangement joins TRBV7-9 to TRBJ1-3, with D perhaps matching TRBD1 (5 bases). CDR3 length: 14 amino acids. The germline V gene encodes CDR1 SEHNR and CDR2 FQNEAQ (reference sequence). Between the trimmed V and J ends, which lost 4 bases and 9 bases, there was a span of 16 bases. The CDR3 DNA follows: TGTGCCAGCAGCTCGGGACGACCTAGGAGCACCATATATTTT. This translates into CASSSGRPRSTIYF.

The chain is built from TRBV7-2 and TRBJ1-3; no definite D call. The CDR3 totals 13 residues. The V end lost 6 bases, the J end lost 4 bases, and 10 bases lay between the germline ends. Per germline, CDR1 SGHTA and CDR2 FQGNSA. The CDR3 region is CASRAPTGNTIYF. The CDR3 DNA reads TGTGCCAGCAGAGCTCCGACCGGAAACACCATATATTTT.

This clone was found once. This chain connects TRBV9 to TRBJ2-1; maybe TRBD2 (5 bases). The CDR3 spans 12 residues. Germline CDR1 and CDR2: SGDLS and YYNGEE. The CDR3 sequence is CVPAGIYNEQFF. CDR3 sequence (DNA): TGTGTCCCCGCCGGGATCTACAATGAGCAGTTCTTC.

This sequence joins TRBV10-3 and TRBJ2-3; D uncertain. The V end was cut by 2 bases, the J end by 5 bases, with 11 bases between. Germline V gene sequence: CDR1 ENHRY, CDR2 SYGVKD. The CDR3 has 14 residues. The CDR3 coding sequence is TGTGCCATCAGTGAGGGGCACCGCTTAGATACGCAGTATTTT. This codes for CAISEGHRLDTQYF.

This chain connects TRBV30 to TRBJ1-1; D is undetermined. V was cut by 0 bases and J by 4 bases, with 12 bases left in between. The germline gives CDR1 GTSNPN, CDR2 SVGIG (reference sequence). There are 14 residues in the CDR3. CDR3 region: CAWSVLKGSTEAFF. The CDR3 DNA reads TGTGCCTGGAGTGTACTAAAGGGCAGCACTGAAGCTTTCTTT.

This clone was seen a few times. The chain employs TRBV7-6 and TRBJ1-3, with D maybe TRBD1 (5 bases). Germline-derived CDR1 and CDR2 are SGHVS and FNYEAQ. Trimming removed 1 base from V and 3 bases from J, with 10 bases in between. The CDR3 length is 15 residues. The CDR3 spells CASSLGQPSGNTIYF. For the CDR3, the DNA is TGTGCCAGCAGCTTAGGACAGCCGAGTGGAAACACCATATATTTT.

V and J are TRBV7-9 and TRBJ2-1, with TRBD2 matching over 12 bases. J lost 12 bases, V lost 2 bases, and 17 bases had no gene match. The CDR3 extends over 18 amino acids. Per the germline V gene, CDR1 is SEHNR and CDR2 is FQNEAQ (reference sequence). The CDR3 coding sequence is TGTGCCAGCAGCTTAAAGGCCCCCGTGACTAGCGGGAGTTCGGGGCAGTTCTTC. Translation gives CASSLKAPVTSGSSGQFF.

This clone was observed a handful of times. The chain has TRBV5-8 and TRBJ2-7, with D perhaps TRBD1 or TRBD2 (5 bases each). Trimming removed 3 bases from V and 8 bases from J, with 21 bases in between. This CDR3 contains 15 residues. The germline V gene has CDR1 SGHTS and CDR2 YDEGEE. CDR3 region: CASSSSGTLASQQYF. The DNA of the CDR3 is TGTGCCAGCAGCTCGTCCGGGACGCTGGCCTCCCAGCAGTACTTC. Full variable domain (missing parts from reference TRBV5-8 and TRBJ2-7): EAGVTQSPTHLIKTRGQQATLRCSPISGHTSVYWYQQALGLGLQFLLWYDEGEERNRGNFPPRFSGRQFPNYSSELNVNALELEDSALYLCASSSSGTLASQQYFGPGTRLTVT.

This clone has just one count. This rearrangement joins TRBV2 to TRBJ2-3; D call uncertain. V shed 6 bases and J shed 2 bases, with 6 bases lying between them. Germline-derived CDR1 and CDR2 are SNHLY and FYNNEI. This CDR3 spans 12 amino acids. The CDR3 sequence: CASRDTTDTQYF. The DNA for the CDR3 is TGTGCCAGCAGGGATACCACAGATACGCAGTATTTT.

In its sample, this clone was seen once. This chain joins TRBV5-1 and TRBJ2-3, with 12 bases fitting TRBD2. CDR1 is SGHRS, CDR2 YFSETQ, per germline. V was clipped by 4 bases and J by 2 bases; unmatched bases: 8. This CDR3 is built from 17 residues. CDR3 DNA: TGCGCCAGCAGCACGCAAGGACTAGCGGGGACCACAGATACGCAGTATTTT. The encoded protein is CASSTQGLAGTTDTQYF. The entire variable domain, with the rest obtained from reference TRBV5-1 and TRBJ2-3, is as follows: KAGVTQTPRYLIKTRGQQVTLSCSPISGHRSVSWYQQTPGQGLQFLFEYFSETQRNKGNFPGRFSGRQFSNSRSEMNVSTLELGDSALYLCASSTQGLAGTTDTQYFGPGTRLTVL.

This chain links TRBV10-3 with TRBJ2-5; 8 nucleotides line up with TRBD2. The CDR3 runs to 15 residues. Trimming cost V 0 bases and J 1 base; bases outside gene matches: 1. Germline V CDR1 and CDR2: ENHRY, SYGVKD. The CDR3 region is CAISESGLAQETQYF. CDR3 nucleotide sequence: TGTGCCATCAGTGAGTCCGGACTAGCCCAAGAGACCCAGTACTTC.

The chain employs TRBV18 and TRBJ2-7, with 7 nucleotides matching TRBD1. This CDR3 comprises 14 residues. Germline lookup yields CDR1 KGHSH and CDR2 LQKENI. With 1 base clipped from V and 3 bases from J, the junction kept 3 bases outside the gene matches. The CDR3 protein is CASSPRQGNYEQYF. Here the CDR3 DNA reads TGTGCCAGCTCACCACGACAGGGCAACTACGAGCAGTACTTC.

The chain is built from TRBV5-1 and TRBJ2-3; D gene ambiguous. CDR1 is SGHRS, CDR2 YFSETQ, per germline. The CDR3 sequence is 15 residues long. The V gene lost 1 base and the J gene lost 2 bases, with 11 bases spanning the gap. CDR3 bases: TGCGCCAGCAGCTTGATGTCAGGTCACACAGATACGCAGTATTTT. Amino acid sequence: CASSLMSGHTDTQYF.

The V gene is TRBV5-1, the J gene TRBJ2-5; D tentatively reads TRBD1 or TRBD2 (5 bases each). The DNA matches TRBJ2-7 better at its end, which makes the J call doubtful. This CDR3 is 14 amino acids long. Germline values: CDR1 SGHRS, CDR2 YFSETQ. CDR3 sequence reads: CASSLGDPSYEQYF. The CDR3, as DNA: TGCGCCAGCAGCTTGGGGGACCCCTCCTACGAGCAGTACTTC.